Listed here are 4 T cell receptor beta chains from one sample, sequenced in a study of cytomegalovirus exposure and HLA in healthy donors. The PCR contained 60 Vbeta and 13 Jbeta primers. Sequenced by immunoSEQ multiplex PCR; TCRdb stores in-frame clones only, minus some. The data hold some 120,000 clones, with around four fifths observed a single time. The sample comprised PBMCs. The origin of the receptors is a woman aged 35 to 49 in good health and CMV-seronegative.

The chain is built from TRBV6-5 and TRBJ1-1; tentative D call: TRBD1 (5 bases). V lost 0 bases and J 3 bases, leaving 11 bases between the germline ends. The CDR3 contains 15 residues. The V gene's germline CDR1 is MNHEY and CDR2 SVGAGI. This chain's CDR3 is CASSYSEGWDTEAFF. CDR3 nucleotides: TGTGCCAGCAGTTACTCGGAGGGGTGGGACACTGAAGCTTTCTTT.

The chain couples TRBV4-1 to TRBJ2-6; weak D call: TRBD2 (7 bases). The CDR3 totals 19 residues. V gave up 1 base and J gave up 3 bases, with 19 bases separating them. Germline V lookup: CDR1 MGHRA, CDR2 YSYEKL. This chain's CDR3 is CASSQVATGGIFGANVLTF. Written as DNA, the CDR3 is TGCGCCAGCAGCCAAGTGGCGACGGGGGGCATTTTTGGGGCCAACGTCCTGACTTTC.

This chain links TRBV9 with TRBJ2-5; TRBD1 matches at 11 bases. CDR3 length equals 15 residues. V shed 4 bases and J 4 bases; nucleotides not matched to a gene: 6. Germline loops: CDR1 SGDLS, CDR2 YYNGEE. This CDR3 reads CASSPIGTGGETQYF. The CDR3 region has the DNA TGTGCCAGCAGCCCTATAGGGACAGGGGGAGAGACCCAGTACTTC.

This chain joins TRBV5-1 and TRBJ2-2; 13 nucleotides align to TRBD2. Germline V gene sequence: CDR1 SGHRS, CDR2 YFSETQ. CDR3 length: 16 residues. J was trimmed by 4 bases and V by 0 bases; bases with no gene match: 0. CDR3 DNA sequence: TGCGCCAGCAGCTTGGGACTAGCGGGAGGCACCGGGGAGCTGTTTTTT. Encoded protein: CASSLGLAGGTGELFF.